This T cell receptor beta chain was captured by sequencing in a study of identifying expanded T cells in peripheral blood. General study points: Technical replicates showed around 1.2 changed clones; approximately 2 weeks 15 to 20; four weeks 19. Across healthy donors, higher total template counts meant significantly greater roughly 2-week count variance.

Sequencing used immunoSEQ multiplex PCR; TCRdb keeps in-frame clones, though not all of them. The sample holds around 99,000 clones, around 89% seen once. During the collection period, no donor immune events like infections were recorded. Details on this clone: Its antigen is currently unknown.

The CDR3 consists of 13 residues. The V segment lost 6 bases and the J segment 7 bases; nucleotides outside the gene matches: 7. Germline V gives CDR1 MDHEN, CDR2 SYDVKM. Sequenced sample: blood. V and J are TRBV28 and TRBJ2-7; 9 nucleotides agree with TRBD1. The TCR sequence derives from a person aged 18 to 70 in good health. This CDR3 is CASRGTGSEEQYF. CDR3 DNA: TGTGCCAGCAGGGGGACAGGGAGTGAAGAGCAGTACTTC. Full variable domain (rest looked up from reference TRBV28 and TRBJ2-7): DVKVTQSSRYLVKRTGEKVFLECVQDMDHENMFWYRQDPGLGLRLIYFSYDVKMKEKGDIPEGYSVSREKKERFSLILESASTNQTSMYLCASRGTGSEEQYFGPGTRLTVT.